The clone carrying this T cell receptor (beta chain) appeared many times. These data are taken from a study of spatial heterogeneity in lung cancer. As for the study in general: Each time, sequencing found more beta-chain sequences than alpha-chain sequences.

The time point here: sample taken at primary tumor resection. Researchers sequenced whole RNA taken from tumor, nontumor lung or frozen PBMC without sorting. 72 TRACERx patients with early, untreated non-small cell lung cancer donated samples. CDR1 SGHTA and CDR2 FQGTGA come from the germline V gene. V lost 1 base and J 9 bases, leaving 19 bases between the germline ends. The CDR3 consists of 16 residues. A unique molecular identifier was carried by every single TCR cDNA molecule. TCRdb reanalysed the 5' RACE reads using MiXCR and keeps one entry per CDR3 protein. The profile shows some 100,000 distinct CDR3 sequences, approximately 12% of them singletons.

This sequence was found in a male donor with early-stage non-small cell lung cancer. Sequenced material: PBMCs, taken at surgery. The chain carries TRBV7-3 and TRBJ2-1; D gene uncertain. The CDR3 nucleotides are TGTGCCAGCAGCTTAAGGGGTCCACTCGCCGGTGGTGAGCAGTTCTTC. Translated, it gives CASSLRGPLAGGEQFF.